The clone carrying this TCR beta chain has just a few counts. Preparation of the TCRbeta library involved a method that used unique molecular identifiers. TCRdb recomputed calls from the PCR reads with MiXCR, one row per CDR3 protein. The data contain approximately 650,000 distinct CDR3 sequences, roughly 13% of them seen just once; the ten biggest clones take up approximately 0.8%. This sample was taken from a study of T-cell reconstitution after alpha-beta-depleted transplantation in children. The source of this sequence is a girl aged 2-10 years with congenital amegakaryocytic thrombocytopenia, due to receive a stem cell transplant. Sequenced here: PBMCs, sampled before TCRalphabeta/CD19-depleted stem cell transplant.

The CDR3 DNA reads as TGCAGTGTCAGAGGGGGGAGCTCCTACAATGAGCAGTTCTTC. Translated, it gives CSVRGGSSYNEQFF. V gene TRBV20-1 combines with J gene TRBJ2-1; D is perhaps TRBD1 or TRBD2 (6 bases each). This CDR3 has 14 residues. Germline loops: CDR1 DFQATT, CDR2 SNEGSKA (reference sequence). Trimming took 7 bases from V and 0 from J, leaving 13 bases between them.